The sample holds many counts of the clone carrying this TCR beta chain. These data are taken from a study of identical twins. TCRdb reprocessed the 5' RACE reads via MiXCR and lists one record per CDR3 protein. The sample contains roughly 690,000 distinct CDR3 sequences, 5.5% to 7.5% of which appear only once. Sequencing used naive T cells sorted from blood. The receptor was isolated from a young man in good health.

CDR3 region: CSATSTFGYEQYF. DNA of the CDR3: TGCAGCGCCACGTCGACGTTCGGGTACGAGCAGTACTTC. The genes are TRBV29-1 and TRBJ2-7; D not certain. V gave up 7 bases and J gave up 4 bases, with 17 bases separating them. The CDR3 runs to 13 residues. The germline V gene encodes CDR1 SQVTM and CDR2 ANQGSEA.